The 10 T cell receptor beta chains in this list originate from one sample, sequenced in a study of blood T cell repertoires in COVID-19. Sequencing was performed with immunoSEQ multiplex PCR; in TCRdb, only in-frame clones are kept and a portion is missing. The table has more than 200,000 clones, about 80% seen once. The sequencing sample was made of peripheral blood. The receptors stem from a man aged 50 to 59 with active or convalescent COVID-19.

The rearrangement joins TRBV5-5 to TRBJ1-1, with TRBD1 identical over 9 bases. The germline gives CDR1 SGHKS, CDR2 YYEKEE (reference sequence). The length of the CDR3 is 14 residues. V shed 0 bases and J 5 bases; nucleotides not matched to a gene: 2. CDR3 residues: CASSLGTGVTEAFF. CDR3 DNA sequence: TGTGCCAGCAGCTTGGGGACAGGGGTAACTGAAGCTTTCTTT.

The CDR3 spells CASSDDSFGNYGYTF. The CDR3 DNA is TGTGCCAGCAGTGACGACAGTTTCGGTAACTATGGCTACACCTTC. The chain combines TRBV6-1 with TRBJ1-2, with a tentative D call TRBD1 (5 bases). This CDR3 comprises 15 residues. Germline CDR1 is MNHNS and CDR2 is SASEGT. V was shortened by 3 bases and J by 1 base, with 12 bases between the two germline ends.

The V and J genes are TRBV6-5 and TRBJ2-3; TRBD2 agrees at 9 bases. The CDR3 loop spans 15 amino acids. CDR1 and CDR2 from the germline V gene are MNHEY and SVGAGI. The trim removed 9 bases at V and 7 bases at J, leaving 14 bases unmatched. CDR3 DNA: TGTGCCAGTCTGCGGACCATGACTAGCGGATATACGCAGTATTTT. It yields the protein CASLRTMTSGYTQYF.

The chain recombines TRBV27 with TRBJ1-6; D unresolved. Germline V CDR1 and CDR2: MNHEY, SMNVEV (reference sequence). Trimming shortened V by 8 bases and J by 0 bases, and 8 bases separated the two germline ends. This CDR3 spans 14 amino acids. The CDR3 region has the DNA TGTGCCAGCCGAACGGGCTCCTATAATTCACCCCTCCACTTT. Protein sequence: CASRTGSYNSPLHF.

V and J are TRBV12-1 and TRBJ2-1; the listed D gene, TRBD2, was not tested against the DNA. TRBV12-1 is recorded as a pseudogene. The CDR3 runs to 17 residues. CDR3 loop: CASSCTTSGGEYNEQFF. The CDR3 DNA sequence: TGTGCCAGCAGCTGTACGACTAGCGGGGGGGAATACAATGAGCAGTTCTTC.

The J gene is TRBJ2-2, the V gene TRBV6-5; D gene uncertain. V was pared by 4 bases and J by 6 bases, with 12 bases between. Germline CDR1 reads MNHEY; CDR2 reads SVGAGI. The CDR3 contains 14 residues. The CDR3 here is CASSFAVLSGELFF. CDR3 bases: TGTGCCAGCAGTTTCGCAGTTTTGTCCGGGGAGCTGTTTTTT.

The chain recombines TRBV14 with TRBJ2-7; the D gene is possibly TRBD2 (5 bases). Trimming pared 1 base from V and 6 bases from J, leaving 7 bases between. Germline V lookup: CDR1 SGHDN, CDR2 FVKESK. This CDR3 has 12 amino acids. The CDR3 sequence: CASSQGESEQYF. For the CDR3, the DNA is TGTGCCAGCAGCCAAGGGGAGAGCGAGCAGTACTTC. The full variable domain, its missing parts supplied by reference TRBV14 and TRBJ2-7, is EAGVTQFPSHSVIEKGQTVTLRCDPISGHDNLYWYRRVMGKEIKFLLHFVKESKQDESGMPNNRFLAERTGGTYSTLKVQPAELEDSGVYFCASSQGESEQYFGPGTRLTVT.

A single count supports this clone. The V gene is TRBV6-5, the J gene TRBJ1-2, with 9 nucleotides matching TRBD1. V dropped 0 bases and J dropped 8; count of bases not matched to a gene: 7. The CDR3 has 15 residues. CDR1 and CDR2 from the germline V gene are MNHEY and SVGAGI. CDR3 sequence: CASSYSGGQGGGYTF. The CDR3 DNA reads TGTGCCAGCAGTTACTCGGGGGGACAGGGCGGAGGCTACACCTTC.

This CDR3 reads CASSRQGDYGYTF. The CDR3 DNA is TGTGCCAGCAGTCGACAGGGTGACTATGGCTACACCTTC. The V call is TRBV6-5, the J call TRBJ1-2; 7 bases are shared with TRBD1. Germline CDR1 and CDR2: MNHEY and SVGAGI. Unmatched junction bases numbered 3, after V lost 5 bases and J lost 3 bases. This CDR3 has 13 residues.

This chain connects TRBV18 to TRBJ1-2, with D possibly being TRBD1 (6 bases). Germline assignment: CDR1 KGHSH and CDR2 LQKENI. CDR3 length: 14 residues. The germline V and J ends were trimmed by 4 bases and 6 bases, with 15 bases remaining between them. The CDR3 nucleotides are TGTGCCAGCTCACTCCTAACAGGGCATAATGGCTACACCTTC. Translated, it gives CASSLLTGHNGYTF.